Below, 18 T cell receptor beta chains from the same sample are listed, as sequenced in a study of T cell responses to AZD1222 COVID-19 vaccine. Assay: immunoSEQ multiplex PCR; the TCRdb copy retains only in-frame clones and omits some. The sample yields about 92,000 clones, 88% seen once. This material consisted of peripheral blood, taken on day 0 of MenACWY control vaccination. The receptors stem from an adult in good health.

For the CDR3, the DNA is TGCAGCGCAAAGCGGGGGGCGAACACCGGGGAGCTGTTTTTT. This translates into CSAKRGANTGELFF. V gene TRBV29-1 combines with J gene TRBJ2-2; 9 nucleotides line up with TRBD2. The germline V gene has CDR1 SQVTM and CDR2 ANQGSEA. The V and J ends lost 7 bases and 0 bases, in that order; junction bases with no gene match: 3. The CDR3 spans 14 residues.

J is TRBJ1-2 and V is TRBV18, with 8 bases lining up with TRBD1. The CDR3 contains 14 residues. Germline V CDR1 and CDR2: KGHSH, LQKENI. With 2 bases clipped from V and 5 bases from J, the junction kept 4 bases outside the gene matches. Here the CDR3 DNA reads TGTGCCAGCTCACCATCGACAGGGGTATATGGCTACACCTTC. As protein: CASSPSTGVYGYTF. Using reference TRBV18 and TRBJ1-2 for the parts outside the CDR3, the full variable domain is NAGVMQNPRHLVRRRGQEARLRCSPMKGHSHVYWYRQLPEEGLKFMVYLQKENIIDESGMPKERFSAEFPKEGPSILRIQQVVRGDSAAYFCASSPSTGVYGYTFGSGTRLTVV.

This clone was seen only a few times. This rearrangement joins TRBV6-2 or TRBV6-3 to TRBJ1-3; maybe TRBD1 (6 bases). Germline assignment: CDR1 MNHEY and CDR2 SVGEGT. V lost 7 bases and J lost 3, with 16 bases in between. The CDR3 has 15 residues. For the CDR3, the DNA is TGTGCCAGCACCCCGAGGGCAGGGGTTGGAAACACCATATATTTT. This codes for CASTPRAGVGNTIYF.

The genes are TRBV28 and TRBJ1-1, with D hard to call. CDR3 length: 14 amino acids. Germline V gene sequence: CDR1 MDHEN, CDR2 SYDVKM. V was clipped by 7 bases and J by 6 bases, with 18 bases between them. CDR3 DNA: TGTGCCAGCACCATTCGAGGATACGATCCTGAAGCTTTCTTT. This codes for CASTIRGYDPEAFF.

This clone appeared once. V and J are TRBV6-6 and TRBJ2-1, with TRBD2 matching 7 bases. This CDR3 comprises 15 residues. V shed 4 bases and J 5 bases; nucleotides not matched to a gene: 8. Looked up from germline, CDR1 is MNHNY and CDR2 is SVGAGI (reference sequence). The DNA of the CDR3 is TGTGCCAGCAGTTCGGGGGGTTTCGCCAACAATGAGCAGTTCTTC. It yields the protein CASSSGGFANNEQFF.

The rearrangement links TRBV9 to TRBJ2-1; the match to TRBD1 covers 8 bases. CDR3 length: 16 residues. Germline CDR1 is SGDLS and CDR2 is YYNGEE. After removal of 4 bases from V and 0 bases from J, the junction contained 6 bases not matched to a gene. The CDR3 here is CASSPQGGFSYNEQFF. The CDR3, as DNA: TGTGCCAGCAGCCCACAGGGGGGATTCTCCTACAATGAGCAGTTCTTC.

This sequence joins TRBV6-5 and TRBJ2-7, with 7 positions matching TRBD1. This CDR3 has 12 amino acids. CDR1 and CDR2 (germline): MNHEY, SVGAGI. The V gene end was trimmed by 7 bases and the J gene end by 8 bases; junction bases not matched to a gene: 8. CDR3 sequence: CASTAQGDKQYF. The CDR3 DNA follows: TGTGCCAGCACCGCCCAGGGGGATAAGCAGTACTTC.

V is TRBV6-6 and J is TRBJ1-4, with a tentative D call TRBD1 (6 bases). From germline, CDR1 is MNHNY and CDR2 SVGAGI (reference sequence). V was pared by 5 bases and J by 4 bases, with 11 bases between. The CDR3 runs to 14 residues. CDR3 sequence (DNA): TGTGCCAGCAGTAGGGACACTCTTAATGAAAAACTGTTTTTT. This encodes CASSRDTLNEKLFF.

V gene TRBV4-2 combines with J gene TRBJ1-5; 12 positions agree with TRBD1. Germline V gene data show CDR1 as LGHNA and CDR2 as YNFKEQ. This CDR3 is 20 amino acids long. The V segment lost 1 base and the J segment 6 bases; nucleotides outside the gene matches: 16. The CDR3 DNA reads TGTGCCAGCAGCCAAGTCGGGGGGGACAGGGGGCTTGTCGGCGGTCAGCCCCAGCATTTT. This sequence encodes CASSQVGGDRGLVGGQPQHF.

This chain joins TRBV7-9 and TRBJ1-5, with D maybe TRBD1 (5 bases). V lost 5 bases and J lost 1, with 12 bases in between. The germline gives CDR1 SEHNR, CDR2 FQNEAQ (reference sequence). The CDR3 runs to 15 residues. The CDR3 sequence is CASSVEGISNQPQHF. CDR3 bases: TGTGCCAGCAGCGTAGAGGGGATAAGCAATCAGCCCCAGCATTTT. The full variable domain, rest sourced from reference TRBV7-9 and TRBJ1-5, is DTGVSQNPRHKITKRGQNVTFRCDPISEHNRLYWYRQTLGQGPEFLTYFQNEAQLEKSRLLSDRFSAERPKGSFSTLEIQRTEQGDSAMYLCASSVEGISNQPQHFGDGTRLSIL.

J is TRBJ2-7 and V is TRBV4-2; 10 nucleotides match TRBD1. The CDR3 consists of 13 residues. Germline-derived CDR1 and CDR2 are LGHNA and YNFKEQ. V shed 5 bases, J shed 5 bases, and the junction held 3 bases outside the gene matches. This CDR3 reads CASSGQGVHEQYF. The CDR3, as DNA: TGTGCCAGCAGCGGACAGGGGGTTCACGAGCAGTACTTC.

This clone was seen only a few times. The chain combines TRBV28 with TRBJ1-2, with 7 bases lining up with TRBD1. The V segment lost 2 bases and the J segment 2 bases; nucleotides outside the gene matches: 5. Germline V lookup: CDR1 MDHEN, CDR2 SYDVKM. The CDR3 is 15 residues long. In DNA, the CDR3 is TGTGCCAGCAGTTTACCTCCGGGACAGAACTATGGCTACACCTTC. Translation gives CASSLPPGQNYGYTF.

In nucleotides, the CDR3 is TGCGCCAGCAGCTTGAGGGGGTTTTCCGAAAAACTGTTTTTT. Amino acid sequence: CASSLRGFSEKLFF. The V and J genes are TRBV5-1 and TRBJ1-4, with D maybe TRBD1 (6 bases). The CDR3 is 14 residues long. Deletions cut 1 base from V and 8 bases from J, with 12 bases between. Germline V CDR1 and CDR2: SGHRS, YFSETQ.

The gene calls are TRBV5-4 and TRBJ1-6, with TRBD1 matching 11 bases. The CDR3 has 15 residues. Trimming cost V 0 bases and J 7 bases; bases outside gene matches: 0. CDR1 and CDR2 from the germline V gene are SGHNT and YYREEE (reference sequence). The chain's CDR3 is CASSLGTGGNSPLHF. In DNA, the CDR3 is TGTGCCAGCAGCTTGGGGACAGGGGGCAATTCACCCCTCCACTTT.

This rearrangement joins TRBV5-1 to TRBJ1-1; D call uncertain. V was clipped by 0 bases and J by 3 bases, with 6 bases between them. CDR1 is SGHRS and CDR2 is YFSETQ in the germline V gene. This CDR3 is built from 13 residues. The CDR3 protein is CASSLARDTEAFF. The CDR3 DNA follows: TGCGCCAGCAGCTTGGCCCGGGACACTGAAGCTTTCTTT. The full variable domain, its missing parts supplied by reference TRBV5-1 and TRBJ1-1, is KAGVTQTPRYLIKTRGQQVTLSCSPISGHRSVSWYQQTPGQGLQFLFEYFSETQRNKGNFPGRFSGRQFSNSRSEMNVSTLELGDSALYLCASSLARDTEAFFGQGTRLTVV.

J is TRBJ1-2 and V is TRBV7-3; D gene ambiguous. From germline, CDR1 is SGHTA and CDR2 FQGTGA. V was cut by 5 bases and J by 0 bases, with 10 bases left in between. The CDR3 length is 14 residues. CDR3 sequence (DNA): TGTGCCAGCAGCCCGGACTCAGCTAACTATGGCTACACCTTC. As protein: CASSPDSANYGYTF.

The gene calls are TRBV2 and TRBJ2-5; no clear D. The CDR3 is made up of 11 amino acids. CDR1 is SNHLY, CDR2 FYNNEI, per germline. V lost 3 bases and J lost 2, with 1 base in between. The CDR3 reads CASSEQETQYF. DNA for the CDR3: TGTGCCAGCAGTGAGCAAGAGACCCAGTACTTC.

This clone was counted a few times. V and J are TRBV18 and TRBJ1-1, with 10 nucleotides matching TRBD1. This CDR3 region has 19 residues. Germline values: CDR1 KGHSH, CDR2 LQKENI. V shed 3 bases and J 1 base; nucleotides not matched to a gene: 14. The CDR3 is CASSPPTGGVGGRNTEAFF. The CDR3 nucleotides read TGTGCCAGCTCACCGCCGACAGGGGGCGTAGGCGGTCGGAACACTGAAGCTTTCTTT.